This note documents a single T cell receptor beta chain sequence. As yet, its antigen is unknown. This sample is drawn from a study of OX40 agonist ivuxolimab in advanced cancers. Study in general: Patients took ivuxolimab, an agonistic anti-OX40 (CD134) antibody. Overall study findings and caveats: Dose levels from 0.1 to 3.0 mg/kg saw CD4+ and CD8+ blood T cells expand clonally by week 6.

No patient had autoimmune disease or received systemic immunosuppression. Trimming took 4 bases from V and 3 from J; bases not matched to a gene: 5. CDR1 and CDR2 (germline): LNHDA, SQIVND (reference sequence). The CDR3 contains 16 residues. The protocol was immunoSEQ multiplex PCR, while the TCRdb copy is restricted to in-frame clones and leaves out a portion. This sample has around 86,000 clones, with approximately 90% found just once. This chain joins TRBV19 and TRBJ2-3; 12 bases match TRBD2. This TCR was sampled from an adult with an advanced solid tumor such as melanoma, head and neck, liver or kidney cancer. Source: CD4+ or CD8+ T cells sorted from blood, taken in a trial of the OX40 agonist ivuxolimab. CDR3 coding DNA: TGTGCCAGTAGTAAACTAGCGGGAGGCGGTACAGATACGCAGTATTTT. Amino acid sequence: CASSKLAGGGTDTQYF. The whole variable domain, filled in from reference TRBV19 and TRBJ2-3, reads DGGITQSPKYLFRKEGQNVTLSCEQNLNHDAMYWYRQDPGQGLRLIYYSQIVNDFQKGDIAEGYSVSREKKESFPLTVTSAQKNPTAFYLCASSKLAGGGTDTQYFGPGTRLTVL.